The 3 T cell receptor beta chains below all came from one sample that was sequenced in a study of blood T cell repertoires in COVID-19. Sequencing was performed with immunoSEQ multiplex PCR; in TCRdb, only in-frame clones are kept and a portion is missing. Of about 16,000 clones in the sample, approximately 88% were seen once. The sequencing sample was made of peripheral blood. The receptors were sampled from a man aged 60 to 69 with acute or convalescent COVID-19.

The chain carries TRBV18 and TRBJ1-1; TRBD1 matches 8 bases. Germline CDR1 is KGHSH and CDR2 is LQKENI. The junction had 6 bases not matched to a gene; V was cut back by 4 bases and J by 5 bases. The CDR3 spans 14 residues. In DNA, the CDR3 is TGTGCCAGCTCACTCTCTACAGGGGGTACTGAAGCTTTCTTT. Translating it yields CASSLSTGGTEAFF.

This chain uses TRBV7-6 with TRBJ2-2, with TRBD1 identical over 7 bases. The CDR3 extends over 16 amino acids. V shed 2 bases and J 7 bases; nucleotides not matched to a gene: 10. Germline-derived CDR1 and CDR2 are SGHVS and FNYEAQ. CDR3 nucleotides: TGTGCCAGCAGCTTATCGACAGGGACGAAGGGCGGGGAGCTGTTTTTT. Encoded protein: CASSLSTGTKGGELFF. Full variable domain (remainder filled in from reference TRBV7-6 and TRBJ2-2): GAGVSQSPRYKVTKRGQDVALRCDPISGHVSLYWYRQALGQGPEFLTYFNYEAQQDKSGLPNDRFSAERPEGSISTLTIQRTEQRDSAMYRCASSLSTGTKGGELFFGEGSRLTVL.

V and J are TRBV3-1 (or the pseudogene TRBV3-2) and TRBJ2-2; D uncertain. The ends were cut back, 5 bases at V and 5 bases at J, with 15 bases in the middle. This CDR3 has 15 amino acids. The germline CDR1 and CDR2 sequences are LGHDT and YNNKEL (reference sequence). The CDR3: CASSSVPGLTGELFF. The CDR3 DNA reads as TGTGCCAGCAGCTCAGTCCCAGGCTTGACCGGGGAGCTGTTTTTT.